This TCR beta chain was recorded in a study of identical twins. This clonotype was detected a few times. The V gene lost 5 bases and the J gene lost 5 bases, with 7 bases spanning the gap. Germline values: CDR1 SGHRS, CDR2 YFSETQ. This CDR3 contains 12 residues. TCRdb called the 5' RACE reads again in MiXCR, with one record for every CDR3 protein. The table has 450,000 to 650,000 distinct CDR3 sequences, 12% to 15% seen once. The sample also formed part of further work on yellow fever vaccine responses in identical twins.

This receptor was obtained from a woman aged 18-35 years in good health. The V gene is TRBV5-1, the J gene TRBJ1-4, with D maybe TRBD1 (6 bases). The sequenced material came from CD4+ T cells sorted from blood. The CDR3 bases are TGCGCCAGCAGGGGGACAAATGAAAAACTGTTTTTT. Residues: CASRGTNEKLFF.